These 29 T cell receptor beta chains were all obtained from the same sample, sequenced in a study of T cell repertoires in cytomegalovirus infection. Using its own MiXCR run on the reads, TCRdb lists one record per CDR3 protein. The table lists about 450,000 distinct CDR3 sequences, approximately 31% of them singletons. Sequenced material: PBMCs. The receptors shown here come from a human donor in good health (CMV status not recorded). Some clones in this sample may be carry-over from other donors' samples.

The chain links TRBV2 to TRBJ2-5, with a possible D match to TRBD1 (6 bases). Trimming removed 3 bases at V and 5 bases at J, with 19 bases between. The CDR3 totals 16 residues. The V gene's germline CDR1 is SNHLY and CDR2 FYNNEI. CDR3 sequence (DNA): TGTGCCAGCAGTGACCCCCGGGACAAGGGAGTCGAGACCCAGTACTTC. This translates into CASSDPRDKGVETQYF.

CDR3 bases: TGTGCCAGTACGGGGACAGGGGGTAGGCTGGGCACTGAAGCTTTCTTT. It encodes CASTGTGGRLGTEAFF. The chain couples TRBV19 to TRBJ1-1, with 11 bases that match TRBD1. Per the germline V gene, CDR1 is LNHDA and CDR2 is SQIVND (reference sequence). Losses at the gene ends were 7 bases for V and 4 bases for J; bases not matched to a gene: 11. The CDR3 totals 16 residues.

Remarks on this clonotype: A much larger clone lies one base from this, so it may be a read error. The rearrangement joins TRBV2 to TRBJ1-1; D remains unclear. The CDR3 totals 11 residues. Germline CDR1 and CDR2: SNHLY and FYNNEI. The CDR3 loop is CDSSDNTEAFF. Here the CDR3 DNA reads TGTGACAGCAGTGATAACACTGAAGCTTTCTTT.

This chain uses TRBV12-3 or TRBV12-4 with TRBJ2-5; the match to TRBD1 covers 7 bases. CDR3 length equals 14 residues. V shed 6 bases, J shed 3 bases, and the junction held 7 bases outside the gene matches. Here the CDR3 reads CASRRDRAEETQYF. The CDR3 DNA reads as TGTGCCAGCAGACGGGACAGAGCAGAAGAGACCCAGTACTTC.

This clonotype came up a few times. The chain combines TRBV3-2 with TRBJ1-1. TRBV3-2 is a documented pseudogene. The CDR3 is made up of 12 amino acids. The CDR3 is CASVGVNTEAFF. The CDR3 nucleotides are TGTGCCAGCGTTGGGGTTAACACTGAAGCTTTCTTT.

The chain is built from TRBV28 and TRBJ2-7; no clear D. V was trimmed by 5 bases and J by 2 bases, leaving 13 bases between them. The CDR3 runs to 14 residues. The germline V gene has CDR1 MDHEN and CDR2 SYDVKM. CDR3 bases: TGTGCCAGCAGTCTGGTGGGCACAGCCTACGAGCAGTACTTC. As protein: CASSLVGTAYEQYF.

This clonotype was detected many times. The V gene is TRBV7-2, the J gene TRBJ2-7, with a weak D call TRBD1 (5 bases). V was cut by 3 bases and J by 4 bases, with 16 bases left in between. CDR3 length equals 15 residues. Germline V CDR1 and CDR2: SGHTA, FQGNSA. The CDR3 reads CASSLTVTSYYEQYF. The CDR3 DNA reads TGTGCCAGCAGCTTGACAGTTACCTCCTATTACGAGCAGTACTTC.

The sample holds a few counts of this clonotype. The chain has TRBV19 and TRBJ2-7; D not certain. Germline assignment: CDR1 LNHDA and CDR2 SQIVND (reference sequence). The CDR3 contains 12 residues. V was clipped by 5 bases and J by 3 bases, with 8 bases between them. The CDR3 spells CASSHRSYEQYF. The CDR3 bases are TGTGCCAGTAGTCATAGGAGCTACGAGCAGTACTTC.

Written as DNA, the CDR3 is TGTGCCAGCAGCCCCTTCCCGGGACAGGGAGGAGGAAAGAGCAATGAGCAGTTCTTC. Encoded protein: CASSPFPGQGGGKSNEQFF. The chain joins TRBV3-1 to TRBJ2-1, with TRBD1 matching over 9 bases. J was trimmed by 6 bases and V by 4 bases; bases with no gene match: 19. The CDR3 length is 19 residues. Germline CDR1 and CDR2: LGHDT and YNNKEL (reference sequence).

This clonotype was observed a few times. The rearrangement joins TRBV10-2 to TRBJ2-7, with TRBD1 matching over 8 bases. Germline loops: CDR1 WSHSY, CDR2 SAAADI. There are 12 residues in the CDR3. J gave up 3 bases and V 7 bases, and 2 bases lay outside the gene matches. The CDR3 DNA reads TGCGCCAGCACCGGACAGGGCTACGAGCAGTACTTC. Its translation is CASTGQGYEQYF.

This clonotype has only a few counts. CDR3: CSARIRGQIRTEAFF. In DNA, the CDR3 is TGCAGTGCTAGGATCAGGGGCCAGATTAGAACTGAAGCTTTCTTT. This chain links TRBV20-1 with TRBJ1-1; perhaps TRBD1 as D (6 bases). Germline CDR1 DFQATT, CDR2 SNEGSKA (reference sequence). V lost 3 bases and J lost 5, with 19 bases in between. The CDR3 sequence is 15 residues long.

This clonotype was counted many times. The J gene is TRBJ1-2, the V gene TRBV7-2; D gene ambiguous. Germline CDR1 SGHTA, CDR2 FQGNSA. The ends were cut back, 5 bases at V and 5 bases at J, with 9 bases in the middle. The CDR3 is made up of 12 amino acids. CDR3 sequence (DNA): TGTGCCAGCAGCCTCCTTGGGTATGGCTACACCTTC. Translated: CASSLLGYGYTF.

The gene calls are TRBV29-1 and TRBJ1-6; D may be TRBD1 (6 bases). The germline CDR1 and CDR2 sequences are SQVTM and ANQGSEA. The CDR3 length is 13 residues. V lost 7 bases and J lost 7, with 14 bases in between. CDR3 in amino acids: CSAKTGGNSPLHF. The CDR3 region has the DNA TGCAGCGCCAAGACGGGGGGCAATTCACCCCTCCACTTT. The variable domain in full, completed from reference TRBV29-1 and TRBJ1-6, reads SAVISQKPSRDICQRGTSLTIQCQVDSQVTMMFWYRQQPGQSLTLIATANQGSEATYESGFVIDKFPISRPNLTFSTLTVSNMSPEDSSIYLCSAKTGGNSPLHFGNGTRLTVT.

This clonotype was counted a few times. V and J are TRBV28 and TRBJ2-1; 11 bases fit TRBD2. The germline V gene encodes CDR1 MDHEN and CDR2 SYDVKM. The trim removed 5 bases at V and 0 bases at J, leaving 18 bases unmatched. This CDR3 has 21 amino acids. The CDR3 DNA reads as TGTGCCAGCAGTCCGACAGGTGCTAGCGGGGGGCATCTGAGCTCCTACAATGAGCAGTTCTTC. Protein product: CASSPTGASGGHLSSYNEQFF.

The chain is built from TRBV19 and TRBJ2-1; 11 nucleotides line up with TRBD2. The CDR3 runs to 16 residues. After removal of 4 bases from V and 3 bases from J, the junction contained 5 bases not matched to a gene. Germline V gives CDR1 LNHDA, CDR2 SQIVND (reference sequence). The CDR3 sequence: CASSKTSGARYNEQFF. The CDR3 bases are TGTGCCAGTAGTAAGACTAGCGGGGCACGCTACAATGAGCAGTTCTTC.

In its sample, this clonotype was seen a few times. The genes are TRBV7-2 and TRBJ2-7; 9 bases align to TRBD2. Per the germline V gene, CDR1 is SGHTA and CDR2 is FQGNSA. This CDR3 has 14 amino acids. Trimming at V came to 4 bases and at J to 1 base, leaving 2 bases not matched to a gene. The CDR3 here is CASSYLAGSYEQYF. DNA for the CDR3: TGTGCCAGCAGCTACCTAGCGGGATCCTACGAGCAGTACTTC.

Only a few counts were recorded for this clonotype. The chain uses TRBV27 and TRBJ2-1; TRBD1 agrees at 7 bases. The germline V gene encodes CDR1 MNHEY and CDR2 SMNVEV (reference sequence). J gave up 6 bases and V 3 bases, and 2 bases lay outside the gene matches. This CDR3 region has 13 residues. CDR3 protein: CASSLGQPNEQFF. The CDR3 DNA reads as TGTGCCAGCAGTTTGGGACAGCCCAATGAGCAGTTCTTC.

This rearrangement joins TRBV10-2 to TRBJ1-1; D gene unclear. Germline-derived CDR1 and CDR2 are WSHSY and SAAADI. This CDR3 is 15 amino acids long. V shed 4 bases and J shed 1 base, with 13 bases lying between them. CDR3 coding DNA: TGCGCCAGCAGTGTGAGGGTCGGGCAGAACACTGAAGCTTTCTTT. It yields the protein CASSVRVGQNTEAFF.

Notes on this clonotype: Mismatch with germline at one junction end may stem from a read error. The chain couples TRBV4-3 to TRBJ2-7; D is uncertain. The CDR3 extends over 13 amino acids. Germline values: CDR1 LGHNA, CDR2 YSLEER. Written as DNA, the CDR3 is TGCGCCAGCAGCCAAGATATCGGCTACAAGCAGTACTTC. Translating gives CASSQDIGYKQYF.

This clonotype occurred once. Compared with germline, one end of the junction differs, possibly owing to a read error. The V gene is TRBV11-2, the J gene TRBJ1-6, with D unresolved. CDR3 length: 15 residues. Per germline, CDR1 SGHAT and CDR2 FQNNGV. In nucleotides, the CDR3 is TGTGCCAGCAGCATAGAAGCCCTCTATAATTCACCCCTCCAATTT. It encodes CASSIEALYNSPLQF.

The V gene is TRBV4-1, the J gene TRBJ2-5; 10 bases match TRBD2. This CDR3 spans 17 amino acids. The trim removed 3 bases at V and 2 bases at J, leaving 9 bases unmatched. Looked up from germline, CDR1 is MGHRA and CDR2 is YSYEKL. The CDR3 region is CASSHLSSGGTQETQYF. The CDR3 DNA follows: TGCGCCAGCAGCCACCTTTCTAGCGGGGGAACTCAAGAGACCCAGTACTTC.

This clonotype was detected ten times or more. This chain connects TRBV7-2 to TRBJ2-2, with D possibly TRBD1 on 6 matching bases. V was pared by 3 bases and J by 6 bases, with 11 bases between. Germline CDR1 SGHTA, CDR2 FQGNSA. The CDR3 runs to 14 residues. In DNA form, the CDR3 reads TGTGCCAGCAGCTTTGGCAGGGGAGCCGGGGAGCTGTTTTTT. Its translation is CASSFGRGAGELFF.

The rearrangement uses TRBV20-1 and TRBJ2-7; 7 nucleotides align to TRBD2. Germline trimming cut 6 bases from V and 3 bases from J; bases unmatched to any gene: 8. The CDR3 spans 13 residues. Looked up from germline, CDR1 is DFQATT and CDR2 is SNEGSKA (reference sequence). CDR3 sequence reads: CSAGSSGSYEQYF. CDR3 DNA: TGCAGTGCAGGGTCTAGCGGAAGCTACGAGCAGTACTTC.

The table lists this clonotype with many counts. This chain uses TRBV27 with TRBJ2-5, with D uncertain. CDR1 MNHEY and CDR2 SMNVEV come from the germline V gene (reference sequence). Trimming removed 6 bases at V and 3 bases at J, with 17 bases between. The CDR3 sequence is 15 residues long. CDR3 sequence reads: CASSGRWTVKETQYF. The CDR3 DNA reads TGTGCCAGCAGCGGCCGATGGACCGTGAAAGAGACCCAGTACTTC.

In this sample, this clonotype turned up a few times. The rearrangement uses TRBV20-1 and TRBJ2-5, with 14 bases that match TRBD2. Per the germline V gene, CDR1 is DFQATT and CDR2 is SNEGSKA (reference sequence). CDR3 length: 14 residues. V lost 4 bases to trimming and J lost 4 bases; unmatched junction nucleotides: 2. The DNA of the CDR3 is TGCAGTGCTACCGGGACTAGCGGGGGAGAGACCCAGTACTTC. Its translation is CSATGTSGGETQYF.

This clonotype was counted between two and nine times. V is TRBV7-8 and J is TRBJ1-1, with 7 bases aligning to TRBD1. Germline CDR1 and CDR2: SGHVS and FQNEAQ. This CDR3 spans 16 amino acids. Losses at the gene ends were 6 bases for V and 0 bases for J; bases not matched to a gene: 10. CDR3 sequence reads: CASSKQTGQLNTEAFF. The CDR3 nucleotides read TGTGCCAGCAGTAAACAGACGGGACAGCTGAACACTGAAGCTTTCTTT.

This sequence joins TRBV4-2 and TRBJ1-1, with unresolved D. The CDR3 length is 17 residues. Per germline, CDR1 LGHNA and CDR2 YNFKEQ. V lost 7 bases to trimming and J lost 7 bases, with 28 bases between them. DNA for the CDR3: TGTGCCAGCAAGGTAATAGGCCCCGGGAGCGTATATGGTGAAGCTTTCTTT. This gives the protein CASKVIGPGSVYGEAFF.

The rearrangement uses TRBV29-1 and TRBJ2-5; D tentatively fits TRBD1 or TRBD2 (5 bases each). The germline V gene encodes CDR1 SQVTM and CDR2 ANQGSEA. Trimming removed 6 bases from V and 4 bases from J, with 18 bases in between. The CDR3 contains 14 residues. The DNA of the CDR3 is TGCAGCGTACCGGGAAGAGGCCAGGGAGAGACCCAGTACTTC. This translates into CSVPGRGQGETQYF. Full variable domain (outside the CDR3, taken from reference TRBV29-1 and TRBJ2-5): SAVISQKPSRDICQRGTSLTIQCQVDSQVTMMFWYRQQPGQSLTLIATANQGSEATYESGFVIDKFPISRPNLTFSTLTVSNMSPEDSSIYLCSVPGRGQGETQYFGPGTRLLVL.

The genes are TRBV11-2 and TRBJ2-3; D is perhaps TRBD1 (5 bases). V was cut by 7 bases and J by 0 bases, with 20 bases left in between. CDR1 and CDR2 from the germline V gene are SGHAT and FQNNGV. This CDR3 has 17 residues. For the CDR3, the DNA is TGTGCCAGCACCCCTGGGGTTGGGGCACTCAGCACAGATACGCAGTATTTT. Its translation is CASTPGVGALSTDTQYF.